These 2 T cell receptor beta chains share one sample of origin, sequenced in a study of beta chain features in type 1 diabetes. The sequenced template was cDNA made from the entire isolated RNA. Here immunoSEQ multiplex PCR was the method, and the copy in TCRdb shows in-frame clones only, minus some. The data hold a few hundred thousand clones, with 11% observed a single time. Sequencing was carried out using naive CD4+ T cells from blood. These TCRs come from a woman aged 30 to 39 in good health.

The gene calls are TRBV5-1 and TRBJ2-5; TRBD1 matches at 8 bases. V lost 4 bases, J lost 4 bases, and 12 bases stayed unmatched. CDR1 and CDR2 (germline): SGHRS, YFSETQ. The CDR3 totals 16 residues. The CDR3 loop is CASSGKTGALGETQYF. The CDR3 coding sequence is TGCGCCAGCAGCGGTAAGACAGGGGCCCTGGGAGAGACCCAGTACTTC.

This clone turned up a few times. The rearrangement links TRBV30 to TRBJ2-5, with 8 bases identical to TRBD1. The J call may not be correct, given that the DNA end is closer to TRBJ2-7. The CDR3 runs to 12 residues. Germline values: CDR1 GTSNPN, CDR2 SVGIG (reference sequence). CDR3 sequence: CAWGQGSGEQYF. As DNA, the CDR3 is TGTGCCTGGGGACAGGGAAGCGGCGAGCAGTACTTC.